This TCR beta chain originates from a study of T-cell memory formation after mild COVID-19. Study background: TCR clusters showed largely donor specificity. General study results and limits: Later expanders leaned CD4+, whereas day 15 to 85 contracting clones were balanced CD4/CD8. Largely, contracting CD4+ clones fell within CM and EM, and contracting CD8+ clones within EMRA.

This clonotype has more than one count but fewer than ten. Antigen unknown. TCR alpha and TCR beta cDNA libraries carrying sample barcodes and UMIs came from 5'RACE with constant-segment primers. In TCRdb, the 5' RACE reads were re-called with MiXCR into one record per CDR3 protein. The profile covers roughly 100,000 distinct CDR3 sequences, with over 10% appearing a single time and roughly 30% taken by the ten largest. The J segment lost 3 bases and the V segment lost 2 bases, leaving 0 bases of the junction unmatched. CDR3 length: 14 amino acids. Germline values: CDR1 WSHSY, CDR2 SAAADI. This sequence was found in an adult woman who had mild COVID-19 (a few samples of this study predate the infection). Cell type and time point are not known. The chain couples TRBV10-2 to TRBJ2-2; 7 nucleotides agree with TRBD2. Sequenced input: PBMCs or a T cell subset sorted from them (not recorded which). CDR3 loop: CASSEGGDTGELFF. The CDR3 region has the DNA TGCGCCAGCAGTGAGGGGGGGGACACCGGGGAGCTGTTTTTT.